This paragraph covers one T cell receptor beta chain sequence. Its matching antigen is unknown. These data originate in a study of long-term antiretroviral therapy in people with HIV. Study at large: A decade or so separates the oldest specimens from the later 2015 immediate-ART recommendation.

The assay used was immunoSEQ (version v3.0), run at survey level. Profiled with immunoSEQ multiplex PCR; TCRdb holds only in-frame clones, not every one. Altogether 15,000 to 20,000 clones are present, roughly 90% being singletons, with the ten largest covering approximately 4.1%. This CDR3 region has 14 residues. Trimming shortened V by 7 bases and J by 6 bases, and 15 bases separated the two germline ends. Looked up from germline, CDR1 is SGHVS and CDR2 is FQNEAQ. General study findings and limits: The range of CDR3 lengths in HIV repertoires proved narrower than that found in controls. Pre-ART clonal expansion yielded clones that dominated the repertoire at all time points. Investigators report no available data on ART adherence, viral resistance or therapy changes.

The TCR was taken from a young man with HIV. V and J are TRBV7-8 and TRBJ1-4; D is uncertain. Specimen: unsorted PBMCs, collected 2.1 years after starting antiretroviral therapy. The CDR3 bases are TGTGCCAGCAAGTTTAGTCTTGGGGATGAAAAACTGTTTTTT. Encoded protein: CASKFSLGDEKLFF.